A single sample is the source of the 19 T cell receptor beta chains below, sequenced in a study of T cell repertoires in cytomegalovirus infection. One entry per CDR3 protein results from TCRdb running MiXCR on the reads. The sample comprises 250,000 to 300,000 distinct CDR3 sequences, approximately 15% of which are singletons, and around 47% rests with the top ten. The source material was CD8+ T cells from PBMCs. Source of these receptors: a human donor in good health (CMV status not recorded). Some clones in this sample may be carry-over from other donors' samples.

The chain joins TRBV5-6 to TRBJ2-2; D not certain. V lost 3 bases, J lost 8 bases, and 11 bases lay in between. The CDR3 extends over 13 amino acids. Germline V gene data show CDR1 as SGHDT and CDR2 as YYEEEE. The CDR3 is CASSSSTSGELFF. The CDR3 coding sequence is TGTGCCAGCAGCTCTTCAACATCGGGGGAGCTGTTTTTT. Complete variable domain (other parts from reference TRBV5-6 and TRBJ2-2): DAGVTQSPTHLIKTRGQQVTLRCSPKSGHDTVSWYQQALGQGPQFIFQYYEEEERQRGNFPDRFSGHQFPNYSSELNVNALLLGDSALYLCASSSSTSGELFFGEGSRLTVL.

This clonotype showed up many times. This CDR3 reads CASGGGIRNQPQHF. In nucleotides, the CDR3 is TGTGCCAGCGGAGGGGGAATTCGCAATCAGCCCCAGCATTTT. V gene TRBV7-2 combines with J gene TRBJ1-5, with D perhaps TRBD1 (6 bases). Trimming left V 8 bases short and J 2 bases short, with 13 bases between. The length of the CDR3 is 14 residues. Germline lookup yields CDR1 SGHTA and CDR2 FQGNSA.

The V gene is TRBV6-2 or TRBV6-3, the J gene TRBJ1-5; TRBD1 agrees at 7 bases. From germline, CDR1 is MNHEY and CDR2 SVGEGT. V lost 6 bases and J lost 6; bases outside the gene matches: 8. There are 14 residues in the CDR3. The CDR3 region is CASSRGTVRQPQHF. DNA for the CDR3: TGTGCCAGCAGCCGGGGGACAGTCCGTCAGCCCCAGCATTTT.

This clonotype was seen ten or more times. CDR3 protein: CASSLFQGQYEQYF. CDR3 bases: TGTGCCAGCAGCTTGTTCCAGGGACAGTACGAGCAGTACTTC. The chain combines TRBV7-8 with TRBJ2-7; 7 bases fit TRBD1. V was clipped by 3 bases and J by 4 bases; unmatched bases: 6. The CDR3 is made up of 14 amino acids. Germline lookup yields CDR1 SGHVS and CDR2 FQNEAQ.

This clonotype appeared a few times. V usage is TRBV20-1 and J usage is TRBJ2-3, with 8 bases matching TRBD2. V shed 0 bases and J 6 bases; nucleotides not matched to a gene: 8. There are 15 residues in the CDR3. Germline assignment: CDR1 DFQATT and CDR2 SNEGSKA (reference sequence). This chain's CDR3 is CSARENGGASDTQYF. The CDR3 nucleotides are TGCAGTGCTAGAGAAAACGGGGGGGCCTCGGATACGCAGTATTTT.

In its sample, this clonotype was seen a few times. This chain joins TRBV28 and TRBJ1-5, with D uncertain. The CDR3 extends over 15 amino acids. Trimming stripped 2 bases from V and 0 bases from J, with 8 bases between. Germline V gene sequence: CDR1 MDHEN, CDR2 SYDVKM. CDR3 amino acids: CASSLGSFSNQPQHF. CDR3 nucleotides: TGTGCCAGCAGTTTAGGCAGCTTTAGCAATCAGCCCCAGCATTTT. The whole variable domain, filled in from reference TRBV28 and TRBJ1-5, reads DVKVTQSSRYLVKRTGEKVFLECVQDMDHENMFWYRQDPGLGLRLIYFSYDVKMKEKGDIPEGYSVSREKKERFSLILESASTNQTSMYLCASSLGSFSNQPQHFGDGTRLSIL.

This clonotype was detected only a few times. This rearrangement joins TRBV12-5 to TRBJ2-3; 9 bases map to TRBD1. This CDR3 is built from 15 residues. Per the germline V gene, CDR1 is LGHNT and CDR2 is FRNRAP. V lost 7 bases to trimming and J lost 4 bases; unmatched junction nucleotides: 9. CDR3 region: CASASDRGLADTQYF. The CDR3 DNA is TGTGCTAGTGCCTCGGACAGGGGATTGGCAGATACGCAGTATTTT. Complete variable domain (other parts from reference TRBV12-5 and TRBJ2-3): DARVTQTPRHKVTEMGQEVTMRCQPILGHNTVFWYRQTMMQGLELLAYFRNRAPLDDSGMPKDRFSAEMPDATLATLKIQPSEPRDSAVYFCASASDRGLADTQYFGPGTRLTVL.

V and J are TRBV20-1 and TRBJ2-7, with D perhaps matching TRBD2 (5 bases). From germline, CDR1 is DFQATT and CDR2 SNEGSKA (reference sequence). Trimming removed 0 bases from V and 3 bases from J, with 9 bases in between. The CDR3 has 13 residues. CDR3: CSAREPRGYEQYF. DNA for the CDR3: TGCAGTGCTAGAGAACCCCGGGGCTACGAGCAGTACTTC.

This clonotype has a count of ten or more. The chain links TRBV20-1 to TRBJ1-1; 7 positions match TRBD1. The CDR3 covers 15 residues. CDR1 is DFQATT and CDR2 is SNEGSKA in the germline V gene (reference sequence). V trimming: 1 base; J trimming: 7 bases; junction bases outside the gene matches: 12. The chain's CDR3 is CSARAVRDSHSEAFF. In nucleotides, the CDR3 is TGCAGTGCTAGAGCAGTCAGGGACAGTCACAGTGAAGCTTTCTTT.

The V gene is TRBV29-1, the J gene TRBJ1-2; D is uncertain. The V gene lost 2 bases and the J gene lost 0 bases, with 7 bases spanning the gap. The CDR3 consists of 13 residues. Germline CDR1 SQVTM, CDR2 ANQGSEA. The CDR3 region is CSVEPQTNYGYTF. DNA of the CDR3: TGCAGCGTTGAACCTCAGACTAACTATGGCTACACCTTC.

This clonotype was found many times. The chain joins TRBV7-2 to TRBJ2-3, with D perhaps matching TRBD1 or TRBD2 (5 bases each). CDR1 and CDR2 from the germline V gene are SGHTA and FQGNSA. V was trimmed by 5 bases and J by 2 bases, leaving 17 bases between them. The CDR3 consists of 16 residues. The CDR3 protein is CASSLGTAVNTDTQYF. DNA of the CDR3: TGTGCCAGCAGCCTCGGGACCGCCGTTAACACAGATACGCAGTATTTT.

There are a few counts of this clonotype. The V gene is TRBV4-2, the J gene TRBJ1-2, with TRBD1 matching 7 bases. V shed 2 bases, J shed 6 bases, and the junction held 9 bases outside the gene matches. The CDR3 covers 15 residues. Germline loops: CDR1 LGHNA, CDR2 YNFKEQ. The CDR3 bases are TGTGCCAGCAGCCAAAAAACCGACAGGGACAATGGCTACACCTTC. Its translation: CASSQKTDRDNGYTF.

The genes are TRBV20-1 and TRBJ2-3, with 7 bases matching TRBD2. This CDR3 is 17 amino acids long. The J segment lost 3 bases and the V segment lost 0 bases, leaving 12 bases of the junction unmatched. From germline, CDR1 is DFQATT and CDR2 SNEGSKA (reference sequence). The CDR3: CSARDNLAGGMTDTQYF. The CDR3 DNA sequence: TGCAGTGCTAGAGATAATTTGGCCGGGGGGATGACAGATACGCAGTATTTT.

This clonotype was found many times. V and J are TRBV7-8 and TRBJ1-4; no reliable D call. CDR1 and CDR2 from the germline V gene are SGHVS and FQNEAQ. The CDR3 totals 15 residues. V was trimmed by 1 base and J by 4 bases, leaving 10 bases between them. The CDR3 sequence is CASSLVRSRNEKLFF. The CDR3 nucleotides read TGTGCCAGCAGCTTAGTTCGGAGTCGTAATGAAAAACTGTTTTTT.

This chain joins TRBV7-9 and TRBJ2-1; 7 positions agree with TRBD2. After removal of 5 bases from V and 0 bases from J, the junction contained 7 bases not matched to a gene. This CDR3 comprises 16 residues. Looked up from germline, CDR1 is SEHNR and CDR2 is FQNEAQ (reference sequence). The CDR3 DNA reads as TGTGCCAGCAGCGGCACGCGGGGGAGCTCCTACAATGAGCAGTTCTTC. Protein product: CASSGTRGSSYNEQFF.

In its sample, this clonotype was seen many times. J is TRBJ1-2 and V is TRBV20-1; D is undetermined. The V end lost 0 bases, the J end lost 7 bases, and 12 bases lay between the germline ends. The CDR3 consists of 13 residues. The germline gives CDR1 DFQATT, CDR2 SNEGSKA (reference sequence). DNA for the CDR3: TGCAGTGCTAGAGATCTATGGGAGGGTGGCTACACCTTC. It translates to CSARDLWEGGYTF.

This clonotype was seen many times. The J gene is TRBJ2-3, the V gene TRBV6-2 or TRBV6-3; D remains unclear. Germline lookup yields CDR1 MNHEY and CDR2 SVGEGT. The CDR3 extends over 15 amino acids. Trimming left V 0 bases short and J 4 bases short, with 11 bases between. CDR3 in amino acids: CASSYSSSLADTQYF. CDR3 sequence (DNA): TGTGCCAGCAGTTACTCCAGTTCCCTCGCAGATACGCAGTATTTT.

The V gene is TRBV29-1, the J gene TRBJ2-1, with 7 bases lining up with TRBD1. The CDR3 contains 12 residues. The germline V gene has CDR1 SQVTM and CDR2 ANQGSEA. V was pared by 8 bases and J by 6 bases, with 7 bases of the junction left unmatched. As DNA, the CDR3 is TGCAGCTCCGAGACAGGGTTCAATGAGCAGTTCTTC. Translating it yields CSSETGFNEQFF.

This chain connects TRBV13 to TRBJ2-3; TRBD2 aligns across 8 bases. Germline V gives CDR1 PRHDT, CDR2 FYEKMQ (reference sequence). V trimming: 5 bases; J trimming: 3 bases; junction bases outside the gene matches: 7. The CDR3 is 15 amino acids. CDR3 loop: CASSPGTRRTDTQYF. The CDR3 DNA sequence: TGTGCCAGCAGCCCTGGGACTAGGAGGACAGATACGCAGTATTTT. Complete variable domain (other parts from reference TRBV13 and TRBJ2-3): AAGVIQSPRHLIKEKRETATLKCYPIPRHDTVYWYQQGPGQDPQFLISFYEKMQSDKGSIPDRFSAQQFSDYHSELNMSSLELGDSALYFCASSPGTRRTDTQYFGPGTRLTVL.